This TCR beta chain was recovered during a study of OX40 agonist ivuxolimab in advanced cancers. Study in general: The group had a mean age of approximately 60 years, ranged from roughly 20 to 79, and was 82.7% male. Partial responses were achieved by three patients, one with hepatocellular carcinoma and two with cutaneous melanoma.

The method was immunoSEQ multiplex PCR; TCRdb's version includes in-frame clones alone and lacks a portion of them. The sample lists around 15,000 clones, 80% occurring once. Germline V gives CDR1 SGHRS, CDR2 YFSETQ. Deletions cut 1 base from V and 1 base from J, with 11 bases between. This CDR3 spans 15 amino acids. Sequences were derived from CD4+ or CD8+ T cells sorted from blood, sampled in a trial of the OX40 agonist ivuxolimab. The chain links TRBV5-1 to TRBJ1-1; D is perhaps TRBD1 (6 bases). This TCR was sampled from an adult with an advanced solid tumor such as melanoma, head and neck, liver or kidney cancer. The CDR3, as DNA: TGCGCCAGCAGCTTGTCACAGGGTTCGAACACTGAAGCTTTCTTT. Amino acids: CASSLSQGSNTEAFF.